This T cell receptor (beta chain) stems from a study of blood T cell repertoires in COVID-19. As for the study in general: Whether acute or convalescent, the COVID-19 samples came from the United States, Italy and Spain.

Using immunoSEQ multiplex PCR, the repertoire was profiled, and TCRdb retains in-frame clones only, with some absent. Of approximately 140,000 clones in the sample, 84% were seen once. V lost 3 bases to trimming and J lost 3 bases; unmatched junction nucleotides: 7. CDR1 and CDR2 from the germline V gene are SGHRS and YFSETQ. The CDR3 consists of 16 residues. The rearrangement links TRBV5-1 to TRBJ2-1; TRBD2 agrees at 9 bases. The sequence was collected from an elderly woman in a cohort sampled during active or convalescent COVID-19. The sequenced material came from peripheral blood. DNA for the CDR3: TGCGCCAGCAGCTGGGCTAGCGGGGCCCTCTACAATGAGCAGTTCTTC. Protein product: CASSWASGALYNEQFF.